Listed here is a single T cell receptor beta chain. This clonotype registers as medium-sized (0.01 to 0.1%) within its sample. There is no known antigen for this receptor. Per-base qualities were not stored, and no clone one base away is much larger. The sample's treatment or condition label, in plain terms: roughly ten-day PBMC culture with coronavirus spike peptide pools or control peptides (ViraFEST assay). The ViraFEST assay, used in the study, expanded antigen-specific T cells with peptide pools and then identified the expanded clonotypes through TCR sequencing. The convalescent patients' positive SARS-CoV-2 PCR tests fell between March and December 2020, which was before the Alpha, Beta and Delta variants emerged in the United States. Each well held 2.2 million or so PBMCs cultured in IMDM containing roughly 5.5% human AB serum and 9 to 10 IU/ml IL-2, with roughly 9.2 ug/ml peptide pools added. Half of the culture medium was replaced with fresh IL-2-containing medium on days 3 and 7. After approximately 11 days of culture, CD4+ T cells were isolated by negative selection with the EasySep CD4+ T cell isolation kit. PBMCs were separated from whole blood using Ficoll-Paque Plus gradient centrifugation and then either used fresh or cryopreserved at -140C. Triplicate wells were generally used for each culture condition.

The data were taken from a study of vaccination and CD4 T cells after COVID-19 (dated by TCRdb to between 2022 and 2023). Looking at the study overall: Every convalescent patient had a positive nasal swab PCR test for SARS-CoV-2, with mild disease in roughly nine patients and severe disease in one. The convalescent cohort comprised six males and four females, including two Hispanic individuals, seven Caucasians, two Asians and one multiracial person. Each participant got two doses of either the Pfizer-BioNTech BNT162b2 vaccine (n=8) or the Moderna mRNA-1273 vaccine (n=2). Post-COVID blood samples were collected from convalescent patients a median of roughly 100 days after diagnosis, with a range of about 35 to 161 days. Post-vaccine blood samples were collected a median of approximately eleven weeks after the second vaccine dose, ranging from about 13 to 241 days. The cultures were stimulated with overlapping spike peptide pools from SARS-CoV-2 and from the common cold coronaviruses HCoV-NL63, HCoV-OC43 and HCoV-229E. Control cultures used a CEFX viral epitope pool as positive control, an HIV-1 Nef peptide pool as negative control, or no peptide. In around 9 COVID-19 convalescent patients and a few infection-naive healthy vaccine recipients, researchers compared the spike-specific CD4+ TCR repertoire from before mRNA vaccination with the repertoire from after. The paper's findings and limits, for the study overall: The study included relatively few convalescent patients and did not analyze early timepoints after natural infection. Among the post-vaccine SARS-CoV-2-reactive clones in convalescent patients, a median roughly 85% showed up only after vaccination, which suggests vaccine-specific priming. An increase in the median number of SARS-CoV-2-reactive clonotypes from some 20 after infection to 38 after vaccination was observed, but the change was not found to be significant. Nearly all vaccine-specific clones in convalescent patients (304 of 307) were mono-reactive for SARS-CoV-2 spike rather than cross-reactive with common cold coronaviruses.

The receptor library was made with PCR. At the Johns Hopkins FTIC core, DNA from the cultured CD4+ T cells underwent TCR sequencing with the Oncomine TCR Beta short-read assay. The QIAamp micro DNA kit was used to extract genomic DNA from the cultured CD4+ T cells. Oncomine TCR Beta libraries made from cultured CD4+ T cells were pooled using unique dual indexes and sequenced on an Illumina iSeq 100. Turning to the authors' computational methods: Non-productive sequences were removed, and CDR3s that did not start with C, did not end with F or W, or were shorter than 7 amino acids were discarded. The MANAFEST web application identified antigen-specific clonotypes by comparing peptide-stimulated wells against reference wells and other culture wells. To be called positive, a clone needed an FDR below 0.05, an odds ratio above 5, and a productive frequency above 0.1% in at least two of three replicate wells. Clonotypes that were significantly expanded in both SARS-CoV-2 spike wells and at least one common cold coronavirus spike condition were defined as cross-reactive. Levenshtein distances (stringdist) and unrooted phylogenetic trees (ape) in R version 3.6.1 were used to assess CDR3 homology. The public reads were reanalyzed by TCRdb: fastp trimming at Q25, MiXCR alignment, in-frame beta chains only. Entries are consolidated by CDR3 protein sequence, retaining the most common genes and DNA. These V and J calls derive from TCRdb rather than the authors' analysis. The sample table contains 20,000 or so distinct CDR3 sequences; only one count was recorded for 40% to 60% of them. Roughly 10% of the sample is taken by the ten largest.

The CDR3 holds 13 amino acids from the cysteine to the phenylalanine. Kept here is only the CDR3 DNA, which spans 39 bases and is read in frame from base 1. Germline trimming amounts to 5 bases on V and 5 bases on J, with 7 as the count of junction bases outside the gene matches. CDR1 and CDR2, per the germline V gene (reference sequence), are DFQATT and SNEGSKA. Material: CD4+ T cells from blood, cultured in vitro, obtained before SARS-CoV-2 vaccination. Recombination connected TRBV20-1 to TRBJ2-5, and TRBD2 matches 8 of the central bases. This sequence originates from a human donor who had recovered from COVID-19. The encoded CDR3 is CSAPGLAGETQYF. The DNA sequence is as follows: TGCAGTGCTCCCGGACTAGCAGGCGAGACCCAGTACTTC.